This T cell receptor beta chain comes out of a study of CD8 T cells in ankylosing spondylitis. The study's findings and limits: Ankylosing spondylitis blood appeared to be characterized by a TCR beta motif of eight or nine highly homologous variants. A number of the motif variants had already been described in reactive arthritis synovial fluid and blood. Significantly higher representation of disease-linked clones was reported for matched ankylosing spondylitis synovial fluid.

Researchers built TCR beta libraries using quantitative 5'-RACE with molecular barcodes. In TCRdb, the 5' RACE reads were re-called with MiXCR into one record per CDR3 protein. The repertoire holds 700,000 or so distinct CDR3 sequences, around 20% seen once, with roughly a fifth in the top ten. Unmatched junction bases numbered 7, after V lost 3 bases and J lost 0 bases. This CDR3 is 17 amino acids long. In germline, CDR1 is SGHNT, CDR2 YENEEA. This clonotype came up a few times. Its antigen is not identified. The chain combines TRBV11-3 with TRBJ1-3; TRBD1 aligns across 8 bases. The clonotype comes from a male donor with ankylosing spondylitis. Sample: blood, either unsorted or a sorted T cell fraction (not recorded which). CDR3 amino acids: CASSLGGQGLSGNTIYF. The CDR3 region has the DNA TGTGCCAGCAGCTTGGGAGGACAGGGACTCTCTGGAAACACCATATATTTT.